The 21 T cell receptor beta chains reported below all come from one sample, sequenced in a study of T cells in Graves' hyperthyroidism and ophthalmopathy. There were TCR beta CDR3 regions amplified from RNA transcripts. The HTBI set primed first-round TCR CDR3 RT-PCR. From the multiplex PCR reads, TCRdb called clonotypes with MiXCR, one entry per CDR3 protein. Of about 260,000 distinct CDR3 sequences detected, around 15% appear once; the ten largest clones hold about 29%. Sequencing used blood. These receptors came from a woman aged 18-30 years with Graves' ophthalmopathy.

This clonotype was seen many times. V gene TRBV12-3 or TRBV12-4 combines with J gene TRBJ1-2, with 10 positions matching TRBD1. V was clipped by 3 bases and J by 6 bases; unmatched bases: 7. The CDR3 length is 15 residues. The CDR3 here is CASSLRQGARDGYTF. CDR3 coding DNA: TGTGCCAGCAGTTTGAGACAGGGGGCGCGGGATGGCTACACCTTC.

This clonotype showed up just a few times. This chain uses TRBV6-5 with TRBJ1-2; D ambiguous. The length of the CDR3 is 10 residues. Trimming shortened V by 2 bases and J by 6 bases, and 1 base separated the two germline ends. Germline CDR1 MNHEY, CDR2 SVGAGI. CDR3 sequence (DNA): TGTGCCAGCAGTTACGATGGCTACACCTTC. Translating gives CASSYDGYTF.

This clonotype was found many times. V usage is TRBV28 and J usage is TRBJ1-2; no clear D. Trimming removed 10 bases at V and 8 bases at J, with 11 bases between. The CDR3 covers 10 residues. Germline lookup yields CDR1 MDHEN and CDR2 SYDVKM. CDR3 nucleotides: TGTGCCACGCAGAGTAGCGGCTACACCTTC. Its protein is CATQSSGYTF.

This clonotype has a count of ten or more. This chain uses TRBV11-1 with TRBJ2-7, with D perhaps matching TRBD1 (5 bases). CDR3 size: 15 residues. Germline V gives CDR1 SGHAT, CDR2 FQDESV (reference sequence). Deletions cut 5 bases from V and 2 bases from J, with 16 bases between. CDR3 sequence reads: CASSPTAQDPYEQYF. CDR3 nucleotide sequence: TGTGCCAGCAGCCCAACGGCACAGGACCCCTACGAGCAGTACTTC.

This clonotype occurred many times. This chain connects TRBV28 to TRBJ1-1; D perhaps matches TRBD1 (6 bases). The ends were cut back, 3 bases at V and 9 bases at J, with 14 bases in the middle. The germline CDR1 and CDR2 sequences are MDHEN and SYDVKM. The CDR3 contains 13 residues. CDR3 coding DNA: TGTGCCAGCAGTTTTAGGGGGAAGGACCAAGCTTTCTTT. Amino acids: CASSFRGKDQAFF.

This clonotype was picked up many times. V is TRBV5-1 and J is TRBJ2-7; 7 bases line up with TRBD2. V trimming: 4 bases; J trimming: 7 bases; junction bases outside the gene matches: 11. CDR3 size: 14 residues. Germline assignment: CDR1 SGHRS and CDR2 YFSETQ. The CDR3 DNA sequence: TGCGCCAGCAGCGCCGGGACTAAGGGAGGGGAGCAGTACTTC. Translating gives CASSAGTKGGEQYF.

The CDR3 DNA reads TGTGCCAGCAGCTTAGGCCCCAGCTCCTACAATGAGCAGTTCTTC. Its translation: CASSLGPSSYNEQFF. J is TRBJ2-1 and V is TRBV13; D is undetermined. Germline CDR1 is PRHDT and CDR2 is FYEKMQ (reference sequence). The CDR3 covers 15 residues. The V end was cut by 0 bases, the J end by 0 bases, with 6 bases between.

This clonotype was detected many times. This chain uses TRBV20-1 with TRBJ2-3, with 15 nucleotides matching TRBD2. V was pared by 6 bases and J by 4 bases, with 5 bases of the junction left unmatched. Germline assignment: CDR1 DFQATT and CDR2 SNEGSKA (reference sequence). This CDR3 contains 15 residues. The CDR3 protein is CSAGRTSGRADTQYF. The CDR3 DNA follows: TGCAGTGCCGGCCGGACTAGCGGGAGGGCAGATACGCAGTATTTT.

This clonotype was seen many times. The rearrangement uses TRBV12-3 or TRBV12-4 and TRBJ1-2, with 9 bases lining up with TRBD1. V trimming: 6 bases; J trimming: 0 bases; junction bases outside the gene matches: 5. The CDR3 spans 15 residues. This CDR3 is CASSQGTGTNYGYTF. In DNA form, the CDR3 reads TGTGCCAGCAGCCAAGGGACAGGGACTAACTATGGCTACACCTTC.

In its sample, this clonotype was seen many times. The chain joins TRBV5-4 to TRBJ2-7; D is undetermined. Germline CDR1 and CDR2: SGHNT and YYREEE (reference sequence). The V end was cut by 1 base, the J end by 2 bases, with 10 bases between. The CDR3 is 14 amino acids. CDR3 sequence: CASSLSGSTYEQYF. The CDR3 coding sequence is TGTGCCAGCAGCTTGAGTGGCTCGACCTACGAGCAGTACTTC.

This clonotype showed up many times. DNA for the CDR3: TGTGCTAGTGGCCTTGGGGCAGAGCCGTATGAAAAACTGTTTTTT. Its translation: CASGLGAEPYEKLFF. The chain recombines TRBV12-5 with TRBJ1-4; tentative D call: TRBD1 (5 bases). CDR1 LGHNT and CDR2 FRNRAP come from the germline V gene. Deletions cut 6 bases from V and 6 bases from J, with 17 bases between. The CDR3 spans 15 residues.

This clonotype has a handful of counts. V gene TRBV28 combines with J gene TRBJ1-5, with 11 nucleotides matching TRBD1. Germline CDR1 reads MDHEN; CDR2 reads SYDVKM. This CDR3 is 17 amino acids long. J lost 7 bases, V lost 5 bases, and 13 bases had no gene match. The CDR3 region has the DNA TGTGCCAGCAGTACGGCCGGGACAGGGGGAAGTCGGCAGCCCCAGCATTTT. Translation: CASSTAGTGGSRQPQHF.

In its sample, this clonotype was seen many times. The chain uses TRBV18 and TRBJ2-7; the match to TRBD1 covers 7 bases. Per germline, CDR1 KGHSH and CDR2 LQKENI. The length of the CDR3 is 14 residues. V gave up 3 bases and J gave up 6 bases; unmatched junction bases: 8. As DNA, the CDR3 is TGTGCCAGCTCACCCGACAGGGTTTTCGGCGAGCAGTACTTC. Translation: CASSPDRVFGEQYF.

This clonotype came up many times. The V and J genes are TRBV6-1 and TRBJ1-6, with D possibly matching TRBD1 (5 bases). Between the trimmed V and J ends, which lost 2 bases and 9 bases, there was a span of 14 bases. The length of the CDR3 is 15 residues. Germline V gene data show CDR1 as MNHNS and CDR2 as SASEGT. The CDR3 DNA reads TGTGCCAGCAGTGAACGGAGGGACGGATCTTCACCCCTCCACTTT. It translates to CASSERRDGSSPLHF.

Ten or more counts support this clonotype. CDR3 bases: TGTGCCAGCAGCCCCCAGGGACGCCTCTATGGCTACACCTTC. It yields the protein CASSPQGRLYGYTF. The chain combines TRBV7-2 with TRBJ1-2, with D possibly matching TRBD1 (5 bases). Germline CDR1 is SGHTA and CDR2 is FQGNSA. This CDR3 contains 14 residues. Trimming took off 5 bases at V and 4 bases at J, with 14 bases between the two ends.

The sample holds many counts of this clonotype. The chain carries TRBV10-3 and TRBJ1-1, with 8 bases that match TRBD1. V dropped 6 bases and J dropped 1; count of bases not matched to a gene: 7. The CDR3 loop spans 15 amino acids. Germline loops: CDR1 ENHRY, CDR2 SYGVKD. The CDR3 bases are TGTGCCATCAGCCCCCAGACAGGGGCGAACACTGAAGCTTTCTTT. The encoded protein is CAISPQTGANTEAFF.

The table lists this clonotype with many counts. The chain joins TRBV6-1 to TRBJ1-6, with TRBD1 matching over 10 bases. Germline CDR1 is MNHNS and CDR2 is SASEGT. The CDR3 totals 14 residues. V was clipped by 4 bases and J by 14 bases; unmatched bases: 8. The CDR3 DNA is TGTGCCAGCAGTGCTAGACAGGGGGCTTTGACCCTCCACTTT. Its protein is CASSARQGALTLHF.

This clonotype was recorded many times. CDR3 protein: CASSLRRIGDGETQYF. The CDR3 bases are TGTGCCAGCAGCTTACGCCGAATAGGGGACGGGGAGACCCAGTACTTC. This chain uses TRBV7-8 with TRBJ2-5; possibly TRBD1 or TRBD2 for D (5 bases each). Looked up from germline, CDR1 is SGHVS and CDR2 is FQNEAQ. Trimming removed 2 bases at V and 5 bases at J, with 18 bases between. The CDR3 is made up of 16 amino acids.

This clonotype was seen many times. The V call is TRBV6-1, the J call TRBJ2-1; tentatively, D is TRBD1 or TRBD2 (5 bases each). Germline CDR1 MNHNS, CDR2 SASEGT. V was clipped by 5 bases and J by 6 bases, with 11 bases between them. The CDR3 is made up of 13 amino acids. CDR3: CASSLRGSNEQFF. CDR3 DNA sequence: TGTGCCAGCAGTTTACGGGGCTCCAATGAGCAGTTCTTC.

At least ten counts were recorded for this clonotype. The chain carries TRBV27 and TRBJ2-5; perhaps D is TRBD1 or TRBD2 (5 bases each). This CDR3 region has 14 residues. Trimming removed 3 bases from V and 7 bases from J, with 15 bases in between. Germline CDR1 reads MNHEY; CDR2 reads SMNVEV (reference sequence). The CDR3 DNA sequence: TGTGCCAGCAGTTTCGGGCAGACTGGGGGGACCCAGTACTTC. The encoded protein is CASSFGQTGGTQYF.

This clonotype has ten or more counts. The chain combines TRBV2 with TRBJ2-5, with D possibly matching TRBD2 (5 bases). The germline V gene encodes CDR1 SNHLY and CDR2 FYNNEI. V was clipped by 6 bases and J by 3 bases, with 8 bases between them. The CDR3 has 12 residues. This CDR3 is CASSRTEETQYF. The CDR3, as DNA: TGTGCCAGCAGCCGGACTGAAGAGACCCAGTACTTC.